Following are 27 T cell receptor beta chains from one sample sequenced in a study of stem cell transplantation in POMP-related autoinflammatory disease. Data came from immunoSEQ multiplex PCR; TCRdb stores just in-frame clones and leaves some out. The sample carries some 70,000 clones, more than 75% recorded once. The source was CD4+ T cells from PBMCs, collected after stem cell transplantation. The receptors shown here come from a human patient with POMP-related autoinflammation and immune dysregulation (PRAID). Some of these T cells may belong to the graft donor.

The chain employs TRBV28 and TRBJ2-4; D is ambiguous. V was shortened by 7 bases and J by 0 bases, with 7 bases between the two germline ends. There are 13 residues in the CDR3. Germline loops: CDR1 MDHEN, CDR2 SYDVKM. CDR3 sequence: CASKTVAKNIQYF. The CDR3 bases are TGTGCCAGCAAGACCGTAGCCAAAAACATTCAGTACTTC.

V and J are TRBV11-2 and TRBJ2-5, with D tentatively TRBD1 (6 bases). V gave up 5 bases and J gave up 5 bases, with 18 bases separating them. The CDR3 has 15 residues. CDR1 and CDR2 (germline): SGHAT, FQNNGV. The CDR3 region has the DNA TGTGCCAGCAGCCGAACCGGGACATTCAGCGAGACCCAGTACTTC. Its translation is CASSRTGTFSETQYF.

This clone was seen a single time. The V gene is TRBV25-1, the J gene TRBJ2-1, with 10 bases that match TRBD2. The CDR3 runs 12 residues. Per germline, CDR1 MGHDK and CDR2 SYGVNS. After removal of 4 bases from V and 16 bases from J, the junction contained 7 bases not matched to a gene. CDR3 protein: CASSARGTSDFF. The CDR3 DNA reads as TGTGCCAGCAGTGCCCGCGGGACTAGCGATTTCTTC.

This sequence joins TRBV15 and TRBJ2-3, with 8 bases lining up with TRBD1. This CDR3 has 16 amino acids. The V gene end was trimmed by 3 bases and the J gene end by 3 bases; junction bases not matched to a gene: 8. Germline V gene sequence: CDR1 LNHNV, CDR2 YYDKDF (reference sequence). As DNA, the CDR3 is TGTGCCACCAGCAGGGAGCTAACAGGGGGGACAGATACGCAGTATTTT. Encoded protein: CATSRELTGGTDTQYF.

The chain carries TRBV3-1 (or the pseudogene TRBV3-2) and TRBJ1-4, with unresolved D. The CDR3 extends over 12 amino acids. V was shortened by 1 base and J by 10 bases, with 7 bases between the two germline ends. CDR1 is LGHDT and CDR2 is YNNKEL in the germline V gene (reference sequence). CDR3 DNA: TGTGCCAGCAGCCAAGGGGAGAGAAAACTGTTTTTT. It is translated as CASSQGERKLFF.

This rearrangement joins TRBV29-1 to TRBJ1-1; the match to TRBD1 covers 8 bases. Germline values: CDR1 SQVTM, CDR2 ANQGSEA. The junction had 8 bases not matched to a gene; V was cut back by 2 bases and J by 9 bases. The CDR3 length is 13 residues. CDR3 amino acids: CSVEIHRGRKAFF. Here the CDR3 DNA reads TGCAGCGTTGAAATTCACAGGGGGAGAAAAGCTTTCTTT.

The chain links TRBV2 to TRBJ2-1, with 9 bases fitting TRBD2. Germline V gives CDR1 SNHLY, CDR2 FYNNEI. CDR3 size: 14 residues. Trimming cost V 6 bases and J 5 bases; bases outside gene matches: 5. CDR3 nucleotides: TGTGCCAGCAGACTGGGACTAGCCAACAATGAGCAGTTCTTC. It translates to CASRLGLANNEQFF.

J is TRBJ2-5 and V is TRBV5-1; D remains ambiguous. The V end was cut by 0 bases, the J end by 7 bases, with 10 bases between. Germline V gene data show CDR1 as SGHRS and CDR2 as YFSETQ. This CDR3 has 13 residues. CDR3: CASSLDEMGTQYF. The CDR3 DNA reads as TGCGCCAGCAGCTTGGATGAAATGGGGACCCAGTACTTC.

This chain joins TRBV2 and TRBJ2-1, with D perhaps TRBD1 or TRBD2 (5 bases each). Between the trimmed V and J ends, which lost 6 bases and 0 bases, there was a span of 15 bases. The CDR3 is 16 residues long. CDR1 and CDR2 (germline): SNHLY, FYNNEI. The CDR3 DNA follows: TGTGCCAGCAGGGCTGGGACGGTGAGCTCCTACAATGAGCAGTTCTTC. Translating gives CASRAGTVSSYNEQFF. Based on the CDR3 plus reference TRBV2 and TRBJ2-1, the full variable domain is EPEVTQTPSHQVTQMGQEVILRCVPISNHLYFYWYRQILGQKVEFLVSFYNNEISEKSEIFDDQFSVERPDGSNFTLKIRSTKLEDSAMYFCASRAGTVSSYNEQFFGPGTRLTVL.

The V gene is TRBV11-1, the J gene TRBJ2-5, with D hard to call. CDR1 and CDR2 from the germline V gene are SGHAT and FQDESV (reference sequence). The length of the CDR3 is 12 residues. V was trimmed by 5 bases and J by 2 bases, leaving 6 bases between them. Written as DNA, the CDR3 is TGTGCCAGCAGCCAAGGGCAAGAGACCCAGTACTTC. It specifies CASSQGQETQYF. Looking up the rest from reference TRBV11-1 and TRBJ2-5 gives the full variable domain: EAEVAQSPRYKITEKSQAVAFWCDPISGHATLYWYRQILGQGPELLVQFQDESVVDDSQLPKDRFSAERLKGVDSTLKIQPAELGDSAMYLCASSQGQETQYFGPGTRLLVL.

The chain uses TRBV5-1 and TRBJ2-2; D is ambiguous. The V gene lost 5 bases and the J gene lost 1 base, with 9 bases spanning the gap. Germline assignment: CDR1 SGHRS and CDR2 YFSETQ. This CDR3 contains 14 residues. The CDR3 loop reads CASRQGGNTGELFF. The CDR3 nucleotides are TGCGCCAGCAGGCAAGGCGGGAACACCGGGGAGCTGTTTTTT.

The CDR3 region is CASSGPGGTEAFF. CDR3 bases: TGTGCCAGCAGTGGACCGGGAGGCACTGAAGCTTTCTTT. The chain has TRBV28 and TRBJ1-1; no firm D call. The CDR3 spans 13 residues. V dropped 5 bases and J dropped 4 bases, with 11 bases sitting between them. Germline CDR1 MDHEN, CDR2 SYDVKM.

The rearrangement links TRBV24-1 to TRBJ2-3, with 7 bases lining up with TRBD2. Germline values: CDR1 KGHDR, CDR2 SFDVKD. This CDR3 is built from 12 residues. V lost 9 bases, J lost 2 bases, and 1 base stayed unmatched. The CDR3 loop is CATGDYTDTQYF. Written as DNA, the CDR3 is TGTGCCACCGGGGACTACACAGATACGCAGTATTTT.

The V gene is TRBV7-9, the J gene TRBJ1-5; possible D gene TRBD1, 6 bases. Germline V gene lookup returns CDR1 SEHNR and CDR2 FQNEAQ (reference sequence). Trimming shortened V by 5 bases and J by 7 bases, and 9 bases separated the two germline ends. This CDR3 contains 12 residues. The CDR3 DNA is TGTGCCAGCAGCCCGGGGGGCCAGCCCCAGCATTTT. It is translated as CASSPGGQPQHF.

J is TRBJ1-6 and V is TRBV13; D not certain. The CDR3 is 17 amino acids. Germline V gives CDR1 PRHDT, CDR2 FYEKMQ (reference sequence). The V and J ends lost 2 bases and 0 bases respectively, with 11 bases between them. The CDR3 sequence: CASSLSTESSYNSPLHF. The CDR3 nucleotides read TGTGCCAGCAGCTTAAGTACAGAAAGCTCCTATAATTCACCCCTCCACTTT.

The chain links TRBV19 to TRBJ1-4; tentatively, D is TRBD1 (5 bases). The V gene's germline CDR1 is LNHDA and CDR2 SQIVND (reference sequence). The CDR3 is 15 amino acids. The V and J ends lost 4 bases and 7 bases respectively, with 16 bases between them. The CDR3 DNA reads TGTGCCAGTAGTAAAATCCGCGGGGCCGGTGAAAAACTGTTTTTT. It encodes CASSKIRGAGEKLFF.

V and J are TRBV28 and TRBJ2-7; D tentatively fits TRBD1 or TRBD2 (5 bases each). Germline V gene sequence: CDR1 MDHEN, CDR2 SYDVKM. The CDR3 contains 13 residues. V dropped 6 bases and J dropped 5 bases, with 14 bases sitting between them. The CDR3 sequence: CASRPQGTDEQYV. In DNA form, the CDR3 reads TGTGCCAGCAGACCCCAAGGGACGGACGAGCAGTACGTC.

The chain employs TRBV7-9 and TRBJ2-1, with D unclear. The V gene lost 0 bases and the J gene lost 12 bases, with 12 bases spanning the gap. The CDR3 loop spans 13 amino acids. Germline CDR1 is SEHNR and CDR2 is FQNEAQ (reference sequence). The CDR3 spells CASSLAGPKGQFF. CDR3 sequence (DNA): TGTGCCAGCAGCTTAGCGGGCCCCAAAGGGCAGTTCTTC.

The chain has TRBV10-2 and TRBJ2-7, with D perhaps matching TRBD1 (5 bases). Germline V gene data show CDR1 as WSHSY and CDR2 as SAAADI. Trimming removed 0 bases at V and 5 bases at J, with 11 bases between. This CDR3 is built from 14 residues. CDR3 sequence reads: CASSESSQGNEQYV. The CDR3 DNA reads TGCGCCAGCAGTGAGTCGAGCCAGGGCAACGAGCAGTACGTC.

This chain joins TRBV2 and TRBJ1-2; no reliable D call. Per germline, CDR1 SNHLY and CDR2 FYNNEI. CDR3 size: 12 residues. Deletions cut 6 bases from V and 2 bases from J, with 7 bases between. DNA of the CDR3: TGTGCCAGCAGGGACGACAACTATGGCTACACCTTC. Its translation is CASRDDNYGYTF.

The rearrangement joins TRBV18 to TRBJ2-7; 7 bases align to TRBD1. The CDR3 totals 15 residues. In germline, CDR1 is KGHSH, CDR2 LQKENI. V lost 6 bases, J lost 2 bases, and 10 bases stayed unmatched. CDR3 region: CASSPAGTAAYEQYF. The CDR3 nucleotides are TGTGCCAGCTCCCCTGCCGGGACAGCTGCCTACGAGCAGTACTTC. The entire variable domain, with the rest obtained from reference TRBV18 and TRBJ2-7, is as follows: NAGVMQNPRHLVRRRGQEARLRCSPMKGHSHVYWYRQLPEEGLKFMVYLQKENIIDESGMPKERFSAEFPKEGPSILRIQQVVRGDSAAYFCASSPAGTAAYEQYFGPGTRLTVT.

V is TRBV9 and J is TRBJ2-5; perhaps TRBD2 as D (6 bases). The CDR3 sequence is 13 residues long. Germline V lookup: CDR1 SGDLS, CDR2 YYNGEE. Trimming left V 3 bases short and J 5 bases short, with 11 bases between. The CDR3 region has the DNA TGTGCCAGCAGCGGGGGGGTCCCCGAGACCCAGTACTTC. Its protein is CASSGGVPETQYF.

This chain links TRBV4-2 with TRBJ1-5, with D possibly matching TRBD1 (6 bases). Germline V CDR1 and CDR2: LGHNA, YNFKEQ. Trimming removed 0 bases from V and 2 bases from J, with 14 bases in between. CDR3 size: 17 residues. CDR3 nucleotide sequence: TGTGCCAGCAGCCAAGAACCAACAGGGATTGGCAATCAGCCCCAGCATTTT. It yields the protein CASSQEPTGIGNQPQHF.

The genes are TRBV18 and TRBJ1-4; TRBD1 agrees at 9 bases. The CDR3 spans 13 residues. The germline gives CDR1 KGHSH, CDR2 LQKENI. Unmatched junction bases numbered 5, after V lost 4 bases and J lost 11 bases. The CDR3 DNA reads TGTGCCAGCTCACGCCGGACAGGGGACAAACTGTTTTTT. Protein: CASSRRTGDKLFF.

The V gene is TRBV28, the J gene TRBJ2-5; possible D gene TRBD2, 6 bases. Trimming removed 4 bases at V and 1 base at J, with 16 bases between. This CDR3 contains 16 residues. Germline V lookup: CDR1 MDHEN, CDR2 SYDVKM. In DNA, the CDR3 is TGTGCCAGCAGTTCCCTTTTCCGGGGGTCCCAAGAGACCCAGTACTTC. It encodes CASSSLFRGSQETQYF.

This rearrangement joins TRBV5-1 to TRBJ2-4; TRBD1 agrees at 10 bases. Germline V gene data show CDR1 as SGHRS and CDR2 as YFSETQ. The CDR3 loop spans 15 amino acids. After removal of 0 bases from V and 8 bases from J, the junction contained 5 bases not matched to a gene. The CDR3 loop reads CASSLADRGFDIQYF. The CDR3 DNA sequence: TGCGCCAGCAGCTTGGCGGACAGGGGGTTTGACATTCAGTACTTC.

This rearrangement joins TRBV5-1 to TRBJ2-1; 11 nucleotides align to TRBD2. CDR1 and CDR2 from the germline V gene are SGHRS and YFSETQ. The CDR3 is made up of 15 amino acids. V dropped 3 bases and J dropped 10; count of bases not matched to a gene: 9. The CDR3 sequence: CASSSGLAVFSEQFF. The CDR3 DNA sequence: TGCGCCAGCAGCTCGGGACTAGCGGTGTTCTCGGAGCAGTTCTTC. Variable domain in full (rest from reference TRBV5-1 and TRBJ2-1): KAGVTQTPRYLIKTRGQQVTLSCSPISGHRSVSWYQQTPGQGLQFLFEYFSETQRNKGNFPGRFSGRQFSNSRSEMNVSTLELGDSALYLCASSSGLAVFSEQFFGPGTRLTVL.